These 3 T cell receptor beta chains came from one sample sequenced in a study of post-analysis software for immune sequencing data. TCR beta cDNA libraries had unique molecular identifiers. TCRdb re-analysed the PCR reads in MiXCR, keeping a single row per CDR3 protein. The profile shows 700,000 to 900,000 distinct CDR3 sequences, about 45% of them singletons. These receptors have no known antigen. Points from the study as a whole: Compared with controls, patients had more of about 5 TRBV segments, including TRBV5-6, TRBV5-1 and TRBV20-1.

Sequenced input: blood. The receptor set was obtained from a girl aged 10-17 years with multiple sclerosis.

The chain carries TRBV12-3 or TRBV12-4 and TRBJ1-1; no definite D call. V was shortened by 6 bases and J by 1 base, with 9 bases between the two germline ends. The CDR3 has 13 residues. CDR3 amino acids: CASRKHANTEAFF. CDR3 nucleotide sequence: TGTGCCAGCAGGAAGCATGCGAACACTGAAGCTTTCTTT.

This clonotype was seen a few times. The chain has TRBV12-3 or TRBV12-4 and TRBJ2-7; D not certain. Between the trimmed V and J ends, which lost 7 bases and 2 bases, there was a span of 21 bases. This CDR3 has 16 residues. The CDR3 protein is CASTNNGPPAPYEQYF. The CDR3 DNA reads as TGTGCCAGCACCAATAACGGACCGCCGGCACCCTACGAGCAGTACTTC.

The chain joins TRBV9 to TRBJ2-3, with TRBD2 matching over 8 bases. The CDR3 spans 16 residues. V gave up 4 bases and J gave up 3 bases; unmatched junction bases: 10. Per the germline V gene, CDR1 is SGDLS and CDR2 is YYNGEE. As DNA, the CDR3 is TGTGCCAGCAGCCTCCGCGGTAGCGGGACAACAGATACGCAGTATTTT. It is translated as CASSLRGSGTTDTQYF.